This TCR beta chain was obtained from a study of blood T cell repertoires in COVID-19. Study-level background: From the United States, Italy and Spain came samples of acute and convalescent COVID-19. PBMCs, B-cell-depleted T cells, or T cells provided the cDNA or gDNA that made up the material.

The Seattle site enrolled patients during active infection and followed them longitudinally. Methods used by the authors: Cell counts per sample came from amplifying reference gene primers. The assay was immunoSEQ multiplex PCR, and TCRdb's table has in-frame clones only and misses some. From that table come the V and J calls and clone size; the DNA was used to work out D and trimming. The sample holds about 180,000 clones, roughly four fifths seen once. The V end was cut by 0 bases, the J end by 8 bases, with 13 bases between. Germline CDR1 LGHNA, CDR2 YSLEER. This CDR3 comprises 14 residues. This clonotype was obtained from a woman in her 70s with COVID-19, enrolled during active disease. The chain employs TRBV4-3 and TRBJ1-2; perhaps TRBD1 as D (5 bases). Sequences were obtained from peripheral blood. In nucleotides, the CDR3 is TGCGCCAGCAGCCAAGAGGGCGGCCGGGGGGGCTACACCTTC. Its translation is CASSQEGGRGGYTF.